Below, 16 T cell receptor beta chains from the same sample are listed, as sequenced in a study of T cell responses to AZD1222 COVID-19 vaccine. TCRdb keeps only in-frame clones here, not all; method: immunoSEQ multiplex PCR. The sample gives 100,000 to 150,000 clones, more than 75% of which show up once; about 1.2% is in the top ten. The source was peripheral blood, collected on day 0 of AZD1222 vaccination. Receptors originate from an adult in good health.

The chain recombines TRBV5-1 with TRBJ2-7; possibly TRBD1 or TRBD2 for D (5 bases each). The V and J ends lost 3 bases and 11 bases respectively, with 12 bases between them. CDR1 is SGHRS and CDR2 is YFSETQ in the germline V gene. The CDR3 has 11 residues. CDR3 sequence: CASSSGDGEYF. As DNA, the CDR3 is TGCGCCAGCAGCTCCGGGGACGGAGAGTACTTC.

This rearrangement joins TRBV9 to TRBJ2-1; D gene unclear. Germline V lookup: CDR1 SGDLS, CDR2 YYNGEE. CDR3 length: 14 amino acids. The germline V and J ends were trimmed by 4 bases and 6 bases, with 14 bases remaining between them. The CDR3 nucleotides read TGTGCCAGCAGCCCTTGGACCGACGGCAATGAGCAGTTCTTC. It is translated as CASSPWTDGNEQFF.

The chain is built from TRBV2 and TRBJ2-2, with TRBD1 matching over 7 bases. CDR1 SNHLY and CDR2 FYNNEI come from the germline V gene. CDR3 size: 15 residues. V lost 4 bases, J lost 3 bases, and 5 bases stayed unmatched. The CDR3 is CASSGRDRHTGELFF. The CDR3, as DNA: TGTGCCAGCAGTGGTCGGGACAGACACACCGGGGAGCTGTTTTTT.

This chain links TRBV5-8 with TRBJ2-1; possibly TRBD1 or TRBD2 for D (6 bases each). Germline-derived CDR1 and CDR2 are SGHTS and YDEGEE. The CDR3 has 17 amino acids. V lost 7 bases and J 5 bases, leaving 25 bases between the germline ends. The CDR3 sequence: CASRIDEVWGANNEQFF. Here the CDR3 DNA reads TGTGCCAGCCGAATAGATGAGGTTTGGGGGGCAAACAATGAGCAGTTCTTC.

The chain uses TRBV12-5 and TRBJ2-7; 9 positions agree with TRBD1. V dropped 6 bases and J dropped 3; count of bases not matched to a gene: 0. CDR1 is LGHNT, CDR2 FRNRAP, per germline. This CDR3 contains 12 residues. The CDR3 region is CASGGQGYEQYF. In DNA, the CDR3 is TGTGCTAGTGGGGGACAGGGCTACGAGCAGTACTTC.

This clone appeared once. This sequence joins TRBV7-9 and TRBJ1-1; unclear D gene. Germline V lookup: CDR1 SEHNR, CDR2 FQNEAQ (reference sequence). Deletions cut 11 bases from V and 1 base from J, with 11 bases between. CDR3 length equals 12 residues. CDR3 amino acids: CAGKAGNTEAFF. The CDR3 DNA reads as TGTGCCGGCAAAGCAGGGAACACTGAAGCTTTCTTT.

The chain is built from TRBV7-2 and TRBJ1-4; possibly TRBD1 for D (6 bases). Germline V gene data show CDR1 as SGHTA and CDR2 as FQGNSA. Trimming stripped 5 bases from V and 3 bases from J, with 16 bases between. The CDR3 sequence is 16 residues long. The CDR3 loop is CASSVHRDQANEKLFF. The CDR3, as DNA: TGTGCCAGCAGCGTGCACAGGGACCAGGCTAATGAAAAACTGTTTTTT.

This clone occurred once. The chain joins TRBV5-4 to TRBJ2-1, with TRBD2 as a possible D gene (6 bases). Germline V gives CDR1 SGHNT, CDR2 YYREEE (reference sequence). The CDR3 length is 15 residues. V gave up 0 bases and J gave up 6 bases, with 13 bases separating them. CDR3 DNA: TGTGCCAGCAGCTTGGCTGGGAGGTGGTCCAATGAGCAGTTCTTC. It is translated as CASSLAGRWSNEQFF. Variable domain in full (rest from reference TRBV5-4 and TRBJ2-1): ETGVTQSPTHLIKTRGQQVTLRCSSQSGHNTVSWYQQALGQGPQFIFQYYREEENGRGNFPPRFSGLQFPNYSSELNVNALELDDSALYLCASSLAGRWSNEQFFGPGTRLTVL.

The V call is TRBV5-4, the J call TRBJ2-3; D tentatively reads TRBD1 or TRBD2 (5 bases each). Trimming shortened V by 4 bases and J by 1 base, and 10 bases separated the two germline ends. CDR3 length: 14 residues. Germline assignment: CDR1 SGHNT and CDR2 YYREEE (reference sequence). This chain's CDR3 is CASSSGRGTDTQYF. CDR3 nucleotides: TGTGCCAGCAGCAGCGGCAGGGGCACAGATACGCAGTATTTT. Full variable domain (remainder filled in from reference TRBV5-4 and TRBJ2-3): ETGVTQSPTHLIKTRGQQVTLRCSSQSGHNTVSWYQQALGQGPQFIFQYYREEENGRGNFPPRFSGLQFPNYSSELNVNALELDDSALYLCASSSGRGTDTQYFGPGTRLTVL.

This chain joins TRBV5-4 and TRBJ1-1; unclear D gene. The CDR3 sequence is 14 residues long. Per the germline V gene, CDR1 is SGHNT and CDR2 is YYREEE (reference sequence). V was cut by 4 bases and J by 4 bases, with 14 bases left in between. The chain's CDR3 is CASSPETERTEAFF. In DNA, the CDR3 is TGTGCCAGCAGCCCGGAGACTGAGCGCACTGAAGCTTTCTTT.

The J gene is TRBJ1-6, the V gene TRBV10-3; a possible D gene is TRBD1 (6 bases). This CDR3 region has 14 residues. V gave up 3 bases and J gave up 6 bases, with 9 bases separating them. Per the germline V gene, CDR1 is ENHRY and CDR2 is SYGVKD. The CDR3 spells CAISDDRRNSPLHF. Here the CDR3 DNA reads TGTGCCATCAGTGATGACAGGCGTAATTCACCCCTCCACTTT.

This CDR3 reads CASSEPSQSSGNTIYF. The DNA for the CDR3 is TGTGCCAGCAGTGAACCGTCCCAGAGCTCTGGAAACACCATATATTTT. The genes are TRBV25-1 and TRBJ1-3; no clear D gene. V was clipped by 2 bases and J by 0 bases, with 11 bases between them. Germline V gene data show CDR1 as MGHDK and CDR2 as SYGVNS. CDR3 size: 16 residues.

This clone was found once. The chain uses TRBV7-9 and TRBJ2-1; maybe TRBD2 (7 bases). The CDR3 is 16 residues long. Trimming removed 1 base at V and 10 bases at J, with 20 bases between. Germline V gene data show CDR1 as SEHNR and CDR2 as FQNEAQ (reference sequence). Here the CDR3 DNA reads TGTGCCAGCAGCTTAGATCCCCTGGGGGGGCTCGGGGAGCAGTTCTTC. Its protein is CASSLDPLGGLGEQFF.

The chain carries TRBV10-3 and TRBJ1-4, with D uncertain. Trimming took off 3 bases at V and 8 bases at J, with 16 bases between the two ends. The CDR3 consists of 15 residues. Per germline, CDR1 ENHRY and CDR2 SYGVKD. The CDR3 sequence is CAISDLVGGMEKLFF. The CDR3 region has the DNA TGTGCCATCAGTGACCTTGTTGGAGGGATGGAAAAACTGTTTTTT.

This clone was counted between two and nine times. This chain uses TRBV6-1 with TRBJ2-7; D remains ambiguous. V was shortened by 3 bases and J by 2 bases, with 8 bases between the two germline ends. CDR3 size: 13 residues. CDR1 MNHNS and CDR2 SASEGT come from the germline V gene. Here the CDR3 DNA reads TGTGCCAGCAGTGACCGTGACACCTACGAGCAGTACTTC. It encodes CASSDRDTYEQYF.

The chain recombines TRBV6-5 with TRBJ1-2; 8 positions agree with TRBD1. Germline-derived CDR1 and CDR2 are MNHEY and SVGAGI. The V segment lost 5 bases and the J segment 1 base; nucleotides outside the gene matches: 3. This CDR3 spans 14 amino acids. CDR3 nucleotides: TGTGCCAGCAGTCCGGACAGGGTTAACTATGGCTACACCTTC. This encodes CASSPDRVNYGYTF.